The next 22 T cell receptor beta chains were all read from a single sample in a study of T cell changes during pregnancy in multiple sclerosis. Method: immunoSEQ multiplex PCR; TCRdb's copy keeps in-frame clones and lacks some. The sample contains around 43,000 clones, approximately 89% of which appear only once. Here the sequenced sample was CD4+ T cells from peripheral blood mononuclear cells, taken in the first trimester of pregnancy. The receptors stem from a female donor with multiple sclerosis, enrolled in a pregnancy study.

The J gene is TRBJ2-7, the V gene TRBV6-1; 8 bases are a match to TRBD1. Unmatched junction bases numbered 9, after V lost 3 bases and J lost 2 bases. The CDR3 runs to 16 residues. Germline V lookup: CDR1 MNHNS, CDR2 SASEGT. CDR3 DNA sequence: TGTGCCAGCAGTGACCTGGGGGACAGGAGAGCCTACGAGCAGTACTTC. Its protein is CASSDLGDRRAYEQYF.

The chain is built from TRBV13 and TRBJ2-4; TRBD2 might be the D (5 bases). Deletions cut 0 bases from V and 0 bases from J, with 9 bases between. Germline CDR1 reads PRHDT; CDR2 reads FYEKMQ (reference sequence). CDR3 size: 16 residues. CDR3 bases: TGTGCCAGCAGCTTAGGTCCCGGGATAGCCAAAAACATTCAGTACTTC. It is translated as CASSLGPGIAKNIQYF.

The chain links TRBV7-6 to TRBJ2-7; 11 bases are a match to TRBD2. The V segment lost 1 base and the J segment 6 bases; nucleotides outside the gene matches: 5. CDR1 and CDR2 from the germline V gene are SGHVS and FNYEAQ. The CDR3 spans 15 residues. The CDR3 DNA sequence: TGTGCCAGCAGCTTAGGTAGCGGGAGGGCGTTCGAGCAGTACTTC. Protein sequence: CASSLGSGRAFEQYF.

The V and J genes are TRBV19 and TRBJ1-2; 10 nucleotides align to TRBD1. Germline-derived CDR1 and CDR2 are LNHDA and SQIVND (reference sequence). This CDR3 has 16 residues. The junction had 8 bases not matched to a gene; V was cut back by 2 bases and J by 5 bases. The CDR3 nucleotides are TGTGCCAGTAGTATATCCGGGACAGGGGTTGATTATGGCTACACCTTC. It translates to CASSISGTGVDYGYTF.

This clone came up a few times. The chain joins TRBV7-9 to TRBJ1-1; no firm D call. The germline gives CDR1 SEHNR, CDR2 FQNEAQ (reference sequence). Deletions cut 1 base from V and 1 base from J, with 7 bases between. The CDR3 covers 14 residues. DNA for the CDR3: TGTGCCAGCAGCTTAGTGCGGGAGAACACTGAAGCTTTCTTT. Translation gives CASSLVRENTEAFF.

CDR3 sequence: CASTRAGRIYEQYF. The CDR3 DNA follows: TGTGCCAGCACCCGCGCGGGACGGATCTACGAGCAGTACTTC. This chain uses TRBV2 with TRBJ2-7; TRBD2 might be the D (6 bases). The V gene lost 7 bases and the J gene lost 3 bases, with 16 bases spanning the gap. The CDR3 runs 14 residues. Looked up from germline, CDR1 is SNHLY and CDR2 is FYNNEI.

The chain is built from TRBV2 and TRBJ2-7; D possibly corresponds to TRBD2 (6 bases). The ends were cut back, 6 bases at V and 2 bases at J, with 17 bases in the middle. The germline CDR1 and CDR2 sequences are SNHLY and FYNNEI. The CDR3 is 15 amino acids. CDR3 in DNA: TGTGCCAGCAGCCCCACCCGGGACTCCACCTACGAGCAGTACTTC. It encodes CASSPTRDSTYEQYF.

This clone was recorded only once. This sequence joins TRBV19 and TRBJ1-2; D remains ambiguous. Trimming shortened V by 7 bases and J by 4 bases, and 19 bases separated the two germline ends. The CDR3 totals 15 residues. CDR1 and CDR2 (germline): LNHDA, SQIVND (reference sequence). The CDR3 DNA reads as TGTGCCAGTACCCTTCGTGACACCTTGAGCTATGGCTACACCTTC. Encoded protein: CASTLRDTLSYGYTF.

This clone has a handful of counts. CDR3 loop: CASSQALAFYGYTF. Written as DNA, the CDR3 is TGCGCCAGCAGCCAGGCTCTGGCCTTCTATGGCTACACCTTC. The V call is TRBV4-1, the J call TRBJ1-2, with D unresolved. V was trimmed by 3 bases and J by 4 bases, leaving 12 bases between them. The V gene's germline CDR1 is MGHRA and CDR2 YSYEKL. CDR3 length: 14 amino acids.

The CDR3 loop reads CASSLGGRGRGWQETQYF. For the CDR3, the DNA is TGCGCCAGCAGCTTAGGAGGCAGAGGACGGGGTTGGCAAGAGACCCAGTACTTC. The V gene is TRBV5-1, the J gene TRBJ2-5, with a possible D match to TRBD2 (5 bases). The CDR3 runs to 18 residues. Germline CDR1 reads SGHRS; CDR2 reads YFSETQ. The V and J ends lost 2 bases and 2 bases respectively, with 22 bases between them. Filled out from reference TRBV5-1 and TRBJ2-5, the complete variable domain reads KAGVTQTPRYLIKTRGQQVTLSCSPISGHRSVSWYQQTPGQGLQFLFEYFSETQRNKGNFPGRFSGRQFSNSRSEMNVSTLELGDSALYLCASSLGGRGRGWQETQYFGPGTRLLVL.

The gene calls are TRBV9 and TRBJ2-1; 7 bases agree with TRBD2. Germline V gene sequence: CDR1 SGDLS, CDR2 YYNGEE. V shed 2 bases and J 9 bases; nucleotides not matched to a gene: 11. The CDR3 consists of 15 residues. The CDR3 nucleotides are TGTGCCAGCAGCGTCTCTAGCGCGGGGGAGATTGAGCAGTTCTTC. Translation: CASSVSSAGEIEQFF.

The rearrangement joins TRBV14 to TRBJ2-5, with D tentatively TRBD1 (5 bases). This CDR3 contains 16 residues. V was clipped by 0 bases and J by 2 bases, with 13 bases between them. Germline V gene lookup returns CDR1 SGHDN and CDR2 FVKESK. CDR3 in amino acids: CASSQDRRVPQETQYF. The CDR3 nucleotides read TGTGCCAGCAGCCAAGACCGCAGGGTACCGCAAGAGACCCAGTACTTC.

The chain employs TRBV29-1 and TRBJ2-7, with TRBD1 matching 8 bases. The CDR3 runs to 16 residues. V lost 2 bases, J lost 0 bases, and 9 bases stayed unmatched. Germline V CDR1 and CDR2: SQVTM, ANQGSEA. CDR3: CSVESTYRGSSYEQYF. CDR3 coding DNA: TGCAGCGTTGAATCTACGTACAGGGGGAGCTCCTACGAGCAGTACTTC.

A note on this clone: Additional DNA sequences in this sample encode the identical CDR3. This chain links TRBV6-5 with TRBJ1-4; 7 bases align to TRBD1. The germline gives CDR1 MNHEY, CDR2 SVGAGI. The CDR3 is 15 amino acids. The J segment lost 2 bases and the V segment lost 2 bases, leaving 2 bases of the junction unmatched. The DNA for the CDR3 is TGTGCCAGCAGTTACACGACAGGGACTAATGAAAAACTGTTTTTT. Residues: CASSYTTGTNEKLFF.

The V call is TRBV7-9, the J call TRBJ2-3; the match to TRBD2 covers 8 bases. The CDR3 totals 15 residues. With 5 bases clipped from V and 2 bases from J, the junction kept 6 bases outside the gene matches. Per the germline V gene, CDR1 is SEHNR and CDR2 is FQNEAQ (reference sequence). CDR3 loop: CASSMGLDHTDTQYF. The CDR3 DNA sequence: TGTGCCAGCAGCATGGGACTAGACCACACAGATACGCAGTATTTT.

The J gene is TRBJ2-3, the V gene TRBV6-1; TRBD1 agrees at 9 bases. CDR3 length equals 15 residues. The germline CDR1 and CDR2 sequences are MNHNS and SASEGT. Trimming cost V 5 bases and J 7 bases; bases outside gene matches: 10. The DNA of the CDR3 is TGTGCCAGCAGTTCTGGGACAGGGCTAGGAAATACGCAGTATTTT. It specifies CASSSGTGLGNTQYF.

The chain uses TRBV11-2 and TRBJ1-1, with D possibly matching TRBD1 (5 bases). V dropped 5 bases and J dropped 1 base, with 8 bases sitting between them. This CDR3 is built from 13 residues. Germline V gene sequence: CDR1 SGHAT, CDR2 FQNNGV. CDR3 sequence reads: CASSPRGNTEAFF. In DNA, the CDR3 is TGTGCCAGCAGCCCTAGGGGGAACACTGAAGCTTTCTTT.

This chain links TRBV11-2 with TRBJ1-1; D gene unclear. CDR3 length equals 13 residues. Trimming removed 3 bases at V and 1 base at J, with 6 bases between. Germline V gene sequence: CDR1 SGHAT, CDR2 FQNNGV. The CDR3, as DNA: TGTGCCAGCAGCTTTGGGCCGAACACTGAAGCTTTCTTT. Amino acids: CASSFGPNTEAFF.

Written as DNA, the CDR3 is TGTGCCTGGAGTGTCCCCCGGACAGGGTCCGAGGCCAAAAACATTCAGTACTTC. Translating it yields CAWSVPRTGSEAKNIQYF. J is TRBJ2-4 and V is TRBV30, with 8 bases lining up with TRBD1. V lost 0 bases to trimming and J lost 1 base; unmatched junction nucleotides: 11. Germline loops: CDR1 GTSNPN, CDR2 SVGIG (reference sequence). The CDR3 is made up of 18 amino acids.

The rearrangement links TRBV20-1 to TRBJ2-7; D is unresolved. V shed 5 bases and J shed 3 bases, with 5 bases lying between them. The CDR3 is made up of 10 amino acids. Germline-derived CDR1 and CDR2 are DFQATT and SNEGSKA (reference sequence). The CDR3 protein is CSASGYEQYF. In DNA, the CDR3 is TGCAGTGCTTCCGGCTACGAGCAGTACTTC.

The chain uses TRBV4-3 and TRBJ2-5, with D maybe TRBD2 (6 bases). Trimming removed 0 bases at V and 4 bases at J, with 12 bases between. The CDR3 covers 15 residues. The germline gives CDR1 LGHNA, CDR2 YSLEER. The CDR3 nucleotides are TGCGCCAGCAGCCAAGAGGGAAGGAGGGGAGAGACCCAGTACTTC. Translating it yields CASSQEGRRGETQYF.

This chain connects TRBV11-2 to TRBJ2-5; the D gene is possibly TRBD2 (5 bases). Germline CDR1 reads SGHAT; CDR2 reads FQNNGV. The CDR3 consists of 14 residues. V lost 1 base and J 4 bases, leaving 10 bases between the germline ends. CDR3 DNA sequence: TGTGCCAGCAGCTTAGCATTGGCGGGAGAGACCCAGTACTTC. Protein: CASSLALAGETQYF.